The rows below give T cell receptor beta chains drawn from one sample of a study of blood T cell repertoires in COVID-19. Sequenced by immunoSEQ multiplex PCR; TCRdb stores in-frame clones only, minus some. The sample shows roughly 250,000 clones, about 91% of them seen only once. Sequences were obtained from PBMCs or T cells enriched from blood (not recorded which). These receptors were collected from a woman aged 40 to 50 with acute COVID-19. CDR3s include the opening cysteine and the closing phenylalanine or tryptophan. D genes are given only for firm matches. A clone size is listed for some rows: how often the clone was seen (once, few, many), or a class if it is expanded.

d_gene	v_gene	abundance	j_gene	CDR3nt	CDR3aa
TRBD1	TRBV18	few	TRBJ1-1	TGTGCCAGCTCCCCCAGACCGGGACAGGGAACTGAAGCTTTCTTT	CASSPRPGQGTEAFF
TRBD1	TRBV24-1	few	TRBJ2-6	TGTGCCACCAGTGGGGTAGGGGGCGCTGGGGCCAACGTCCTGACTTTC	CATSGVGGAGANVLTF
TRBD1	TRBV19	-	TRBJ1-2	TGTGCCAGTAGTCCAACAGGGGTGCCGTATGGCTACACCTTC	CASSPTGVPYGYTF
-	TRBV4-2	-	TRBJ1-2	TGTGCCAGCAGCCAAGGAACAGGGTCCTATGGCTACACCTTC	CASSQGTGSYGYTF
TRBD1	TRBV11-2	-	TRBJ1-2	TGTGCCAGCAGTTCATCCGGGACAGGGATATATGGCTACACCTTC	CASSSSGTGIYGYTF
TRBD1	TRBV6-5	-	TRBJ2-1	TGTGCCAGCAGTATTCGACAGGGGGGAGACCGCGAGCAGTTCTTC	CASSIRQGGDREQFF
-	TRBV27	-	TRBJ1-6	TGTGCCAGCAGTACACCATTTCCCTATAATTCACCCCTCCACTTT	CASSTPFPYNSPLHF
-	TRBV5-8	-	TRBJ1-2	TGTGCCAGCAGCTTGCTCCTTTTGTATGGCTACACCTTC	CASSLLLLYGYTF
-	TRBV3-1/TRBV3-2	once	TRBJ2-3	TGTGCCAGCAGCATCAGGGCGTCGGAGGATACGCAGTATTTT	CASSIRASEDTQYF
TRBD2	TRBV7-8	-	TRBJ2-3	TGTGCCAGCAGCTCGGGGACTAGCGGGATAGATACGCAGTATTTT	CASSSGTSGIDTQYF
TRBD1	TRBV18	-	TRBJ2-7	TGTGCCAGCTCACCACCGTTGGCAGGGGGCTCCTACGAGCAGTACTTC	CASSPPLAGGSYEQYF
TRBD1	TRBV7-2	-	TRBJ1-1	TGTGCCAGCAGCTTAGGCCCGACAGGGTATGATGAAGCTTTCTTT	CASSLGPTGYDEAFF
-	TRBV7-2	-	TRBJ2-3	TGTGCCAGCAGTTTTGGCGGGTGGAGCACAGATACGCAGTATTTT	CASSFGGWSTDTQYF
TRBD2	TRBV5-8	-	TRBJ2-3	TGTGCCAGCAGCCCGGGACTAGCGGGAGATACAGATACGCAGTATTTT	CASSPGLAGDTDTQYF
TRBD1	TRBV5-1	-	TRBJ1-4	TGCGCCAGCAGCCCCGGGACAGGGGCAACTAATGAAAAACTGTTTTTT	CASSPGTGATNEKLFF
-	TRBV4-1	-	TRBJ1-2	TGCGCCAGCAGCCAAGCCGGGGGAGCTAACTATGGCTACACCTTC	CASSQAGGANYGYTF
-	TRBV18	-	TRBJ2-5	TGTGCCAGCTCACGACTATGGGCCGGAGAGACCCAGTACTTC	CASSRLWAGETQYF